Sequencing of this T cell receptor beta chain was carried out in a study of T cell changes during pregnancy in multiple sclerosis (dated by TCRdb to between 2018 and 2020). Study-level background: Changes in the T cell repertoire over the course of pregnancy were examined in this study in women with multiple sclerosis.

To note about this clone: There is no known antigen for this receptor. No quality values exist for individual bases; no much larger clone is one base distant.

The germline V gene supplies CDR1 SGHVS and CDR2 FNYEAQ. Counted from cysteine to phenylalanine, this CDR3 has 9 amino acids. The DNA shown is the 27-base CDR3, in frame from base 1. The V end loses 11 bases and the J end loses 11 bases, and a stretch of 12 bases separates them. Receptor libraries were prepared by the immunoSEQ multiplex PCR assay. As stored in TCRdb, this immuneACCESS dataset retains in-frame rearrangements with V and J assigned. A fraction of the clones does not appear; measured against another copy, unresolved V genes explain less than half of the discrepancy, and the remainder lacks a known reason. The sample table records approximately 42,000 clones; around four fifths of these occur just once. The top ten hold about 0.64% of the sample.

This sample comprised CD4+ T cells from peripheral blood mononuclear cells, obtained before pregnancy. The clonotype was recovered from a female donor with multiple sclerosis, enrolled in a pregnancy study. This sequence uses TRBV7-6 and TRBJ1-1; no D gene call is confident. Here the CDR3 is given as CAPSVVAFF. The nucleotide sequence is TGTGCCCCCTCAGTGGTGGCTTTCTTT.